This T cell receptor (beta chain) was recorded in a study of T cells in tuberculosis. Study as a whole: This South African cohort compared adolescents with or without latent tuberculosis against adults with active tuberculosis. Study-wide results and limits: GMM-specific TCRs were nearer to active tuberculosis alpha repertoires, suggesting expansion.

Generated by immunoSEQ multiplex PCR, the TCRdb table keeps only in-frame clones and is missing some. The table includes more than 30,000 clones, 90% to 95% detected once. The V end was cut by 8 bases, the J end by 4 bases, with 8 bases between. This CDR3 spans 11 amino acids. Germline V gene lookup returns CDR1 SQVTM and CDR2 ANQGSEA. Turning to this clone: Antigen unknown.

The sequenced sample consisted of PBMCs. The chain is built from TRBV29-1 and TRBJ1-4; D gene unclear. The TCR was taken from a donor under 30 with latent tuberculosis or without tuberculosis infection. Some clones in this sample may be carry-over from other donors' samples. Here the CDR3 reads CSLQFNEKLFF. The CDR3 DNA is TGCAGCTTACAGTTTAATGAAAAACTGTTTTTT.